These 28 T cell receptor beta chains were all obtained from the same sample, sequenced in a study of blood T cells in healthy people across ages. A second PCR, run for about 7 to 11 cycles, used a sample-barcoded 5' primer plus a J-beta primer mix. Each CDR3 protein is one row after TCRdb ran MiXCR on the 5' RACE reads. The data hold fewer than 700,000 distinct CDR3 sequences, with approximately 40% observed a single time. The specimen sequenced was blood. All receptors come from an elderly man in good health.

The chain is built from TRBV10-3 and TRBJ1-2, with a tentative D call TRBD1 (5 bases). Looked up from germline, CDR1 is ENHRY and CDR2 is SYGVKD. V was pared by 4 bases and J by 6 bases, with 18 bases between. The CDR3 has 15 amino acids. In DNA form, the CDR3 reads TGTGCCATCAGTGTCCCCCCCGGGGGGAGAGATGGCTACACCTTC. It specifies CAISVPPGGRDGYTF.

The DNA for the CDR3 is TGTGCCAGCAGCGTAGGAGGCGGGAGCTTAAATGAGCAGTTCTTC. It translates to CASSVGGGSLNEQFF. The V and J genes are TRBV9 and TRBJ2-1, with 7 bases fitting TRBD2. This CDR3 has 15 amino acids. Germline CDR1 and CDR2: SGDLS and YYNGEE. Unmatched junction bases numbered 7, after V lost 0 bases and J lost 7 bases.

This clonotype was seen only once. The V gene is TRBV18, the J gene TRBJ2-3; D not certain. Germline V gene lookup returns CDR1 KGHSH and CDR2 LQKENI. V shed 0 bases and J shed 4 bases, with 5 bases lying between them. This CDR3 has 13 amino acids. The CDR3 loop is CASSPPPADTQYF. CDR3 nucleotides: TGTGCCAGCTCACCACCCCCCGCAGATACGCAGTATTTT.

The rearrangement links TRBV12-3 or TRBV12-4 to TRBJ2-7, with TRBD1 matching 7 bases. V dropped 7 bases and J dropped 6; count of bases not matched to a gene: 9. CDR3 length: 13 amino acids. This CDR3 is CASNVRGLGEQYF. The CDR3 DNA reads as TGTGCCAGCAATGTAAGGGGGCTTGGCGAGCAGTACTTC.

The chain joins TRBV3-1 to TRBJ1-1, with 7 bases aligning to TRBD1. In germline, CDR1 is LGHDT, CDR2 YNNKEL (reference sequence). The ends lost 1 base at V and 5 bases at J; junction bases unmatched: 4. The length of the CDR3 is 14 residues. CDR3 sequence reads: CASSQARGKTEAFF. The CDR3 coding sequence is TGTGCCAGCAGCCAAGCCAGGGGGAAAACTGAAGCTTTCTTT.

J is TRBJ1-3 and V is TRBV7-9, with 7 bases matching TRBD1. Germline CDR1 is SEHNR and CDR2 is FQNEAQ (reference sequence). The CDR3 contains 15 residues. The V and J ends lost 1 base and 5 bases, in that order; junction bases with no gene match: 5. CDR3: CASSLVRTGRNTIYF. In nucleotides, the CDR3 is TGTGCCAGCAGCTTAGTGAGGACAGGACGAAACACCATATATTTT.

This clonotype has just a few counts. An end of the junction does not agree with germline; a read error may underlie this. V gene TRBV7-9 combines with J gene TRBJ2-7; D possibly corresponds to TRBD1 (6 bases). This CDR3 region has 14 residues. The germline V gene encodes CDR1 SEHNR and CDR2 FQNEAQ (reference sequence). CDR3 in DNA: TGTGCCAGCAGTTTAGGACAGAATCTCTACGAGCAGTACTTC. Translation gives CASSLGQNLYEQYF.

V is TRBV20-1 and J is TRBJ1-5, with D perhaps matching TRBD1 (5 bases). V lost 6 bases and J 0 bases, leaving 18 bases between the germline ends. The CDR3 length is 16 residues. Germline V CDR1 and CDR2: DFQATT, SNEGSKA (reference sequence). The CDR3 DNA reads as TGCAGTGCATCGAAGGGACGGAAACATAGCAATCAGCCCCAGCATTTT. Translation: CSASKGRKHSNQPQHF.

This clonotype was picked up a small number of times. The rearrangement uses TRBV7-2 and TRBJ1-6; 7 bases line up with TRBD1. Losses at the gene ends were 1 base for V and 9 bases for J; bases not matched to a gene: 3. The V gene's germline CDR1 is SGHTA and CDR2 FQGNSA. The CDR3 is 14 amino acids. CDR3: CASSLVRGPSPLHF. CDR3 DNA sequence: TGTGCCAGCAGCTTAGTTAGGGGGCCTTCACCCCTCCACTTT.

CDR3 coding DNA: TGCGCCAGCAGCCTCCAAATAGGCTGCCGCACAGATACGCAGTATTTT. Encoded protein: CASSLQIGCRTDTQYF. This chain connects TRBV4-3 to TRBJ2-3; D call uncertain. Germline V gene sequence: CDR1 LGHNA, CDR2 YSLEER. V gave up 4 bases and J gave up 1 base, with 15 bases separating them. The CDR3 extends over 16 amino acids.

There are a few counts of this clonotype. The CDR3 coding sequence is TGTGCCAGCAGCTTGAGACAGGGGGCTACCACAGATACGCAGTATTTT. Amino acids: CASSLRQGATTDTQYF. J is TRBJ2-3 and V is TRBV7-2; TRBD1 aligns across 10 bases. V was clipped by 3 bases and J by 2 bases; unmatched bases: 5. Germline CDR1 and CDR2: SGHTA and FQGNSA. There are 16 residues in the CDR3.

V gene TRBV28 combines with J gene TRBJ2-7; possibly TRBD1 for D (6 bases). Germline V gene sequence: CDR1 MDHEN, CDR2 SYDVKM. The CDR3 is 14 amino acids. Trimming cost V 6 bases and J 2 bases, with 14 bases left between them. The CDR3 protein is CASSATDRTYEQYF. DNA for the CDR3: TGTGCCAGCAGCGCCACGGACAGAACCTACGAGCAGTACTTC.

The chain recombines TRBV7-3 with TRBJ2-2, with 10 positions matching TRBD2. CDR1 and CDR2 (germline): SGHTA, FQGTGA. Trimming removed 4 bases from V and 2 bases from J; junction bases left unmatched: 7. CDR3 length equals 17 residues. The CDR3 nucleotides read TGTGCCAGCAGCTCGTTCTTAGCGGGAGGTAACACCGGGGAGCTGTTTTTT. This gives the protein CASSSFLAGGNTGELFF.

The rearrangement joins TRBV5-1 to TRBJ2-5, with TRBD1 matching 8 bases. Judging by the DNA end, TRBJ2-7 fits better; the J call may be wrong. Germline CDR1 and CDR2: SGHRS and YFSETQ. The CDR3 extends over 13 amino acids. DNA of the CDR3: TGCGCCAGCAGCTTGGACAGGGGGTTCGAGCAGTACTTC. Protein sequence: CASSLDRGFEQYF.

The table lists this clonotype with a few counts. A much larger clone lies one base from this, so it may be a read error. The chain is built from TRBV11-1 and TRBJ2-5, with 7 bases fitting TRBD2. Germline CDR1 reads SGHAT; CDR2 reads FQDESV (reference sequence). The junction had 12 bases not matched to a gene; V was cut back by 3 bases and J by 11 bases. The CDR3 length is 14 residues. The CDR3 is CASSFDGLADEQYF. The CDR3 DNA is TGTGCCAGCAGCTTCGATGGTCTAGCGGATGAGCAGTACTTC.

This sequence joins TRBV3-1 and TRBJ1-1; unclear D gene. The CDR3 has 14 amino acids. Germline V CDR1 and CDR2: LGHDT, YNNKEL (reference sequence). The V end was cut by 4 bases, the J end by 7 bases, with 16 bases between. The CDR3 sequence: CASSPDRTIFEAFF. The CDR3 DNA is TGTGCCAGCAGCCCGGACCGGACCATATTTGAAGCTTTCTTT.

V usage is TRBV10-2 and J usage is TRBJ2-5; 11 bases map to TRBD2. Gene TRBJ2-7 matches the end of the DNA better, so the J call may be wrong. The CDR3 runs 16 residues. Germline lookup yields CDR1 WSHSY and CDR2 SAAADI. The CDR3 region is CASSGAGTSGTYEQYF. CDR3 bases: TGCGCCAGCAGCGGAGCCGGGACTAGCGGTACCTACGAGCAGTACTTC.

The chain couples TRBV7-8 to TRBJ1-1; 8 nucleotides align to TRBD1. Germline trimming cut 4 bases from V and 1 base from J; bases unmatched to any gene: 8. CDR1 and CDR2 from the germline V gene are SGHVS and FQNEAQ. This CDR3 contains 16 residues. CDR3 bases: TGTGCCAGCAGCTCCCCAACAGGGGGACGGAACACTGAAGCTTTCTTT. Encoded protein: CASSSPTGGRNTEAFF.

The genes are TRBV5-4 and TRBJ2-1, with D uncertain. The CDR3 has 12 amino acids. Deletions cut 5 bases from V and 6 bases from J, with 9 bases between. Germline CDR1 reads SGHNT; CDR2 reads YYREEE (reference sequence). CDR3 in DNA: TGTGCCAGCAGAAGGCCGGGCAATGAGCAGTTCTTC. Its translation: CASRRPGNEQFF.

J is TRBJ2-7 and V is TRBV5-1, with D tentatively TRBD2 (5 bases). Germline CDR1 reads SGHRS; CDR2 reads YFSETQ. The length of the CDR3 is 13 residues. V was trimmed by 1 base and J by 6 bases, leaving 11 bases between them. The CDR3: CASSLRPGIEQYF. CDR3 nucleotide sequence: TGCGCCAGCAGCTTGCGGCCCGGGATCGAGCAGTACTTC.

This clonotype was observed a few times. The chain couples TRBV7-2 to TRBJ2-1; 8 nucleotides line up with TRBD2. Trimming at V came to 5 bases and at J to 5 bases, leaving 8 bases not matched to a gene. The CDR3 totals 15 residues. CDR1 is SGHTA, CDR2 FQGNSA, per germline. The CDR3 DNA follows: TGTGCCAGCAGCAAAACTAGCGGAGCACACAATGAGCAGTTCTTC. Translated: CASSKTSGAHNEQFF.

The gene calls are TRBV25-1 and TRBJ2-5, with a possible D match to TRBD2 (6 bases). CDR1 is MGHDK, CDR2 SYGVNS, per germline. The CDR3 is 18 residues long. Trimming pared 4 bases from V and 1 base from J, leaving 22 bases between. DNA of the CDR3: TGTGCCAGCAGTGTCGTCCGGGCCGAGACAGCGGGCCAAGAGACCCAGTACTTC. Its protein product is CASSVVRAETAGQETQYF.

V usage is TRBV7-2 and J usage is TRBJ1-4; no firm D call. The V gene lost 3 bases and the J gene lost 4 bases, with 12 bases spanning the gap. Per the germline V gene, CDR1 is SGHTA and CDR2 is FQGNSA. The CDR3 consists of 15 residues. The CDR3 DNA reads TGTGCCAGCAGCTTCTCGGGGTTGAGTAATGAAAAACTGTTTTTT. Its translation: CASSFSGLSNEKLFF.

The J gene is TRBJ2-2, the V gene TRBV2; 7 bases match TRBD1. Germline CDR1 reads SNHLY; CDR2 reads FYNNEI. With 6 bases clipped from V and 8 bases from J, the junction kept 9 bases outside the gene matches. This CDR3 has 14 amino acids. In DNA, the CDR3 is TGTGCCAGCAGGGTCACAGGGGCGGCTGGGGAGCTGTTTTTT. It is translated as CASRVTGAAGELFF.

V and J are TRBV6-2 or TRBV6-3 and TRBJ2-1; 10 nucleotides align to TRBD2. V gave up 5 bases and J gave up 9 bases; unmatched junction bases: 7. The CDR3 extends over 14 amino acids. CDR1 is MNHEY and CDR2 is SVGEGT in the germline V gene. The CDR3 DNA reads as TGTGCCAGCAGTCGGACTAGCGGAAGTAGTGAGCAGTTCTTC. Amino acid sequence: CASSRTSGSSEQFF.

This clonotype came up a few times. DNA of the CDR3: TGTGCCAGCACGGGCATCGGCAATGAGCAGTTCTTC. Its protein is CASTGIGNEQFF. The rearrangement joins TRBV6-1 to TRBJ2-1; no definite D call. CDR3 length equals 12 residues. Germline V gene data show CDR1 as MNHNS and CDR2 as SASEGT. The ends were cut back, 7 bases at V and 6 bases at J, with 10 bases in the middle.

The chain is built from TRBV3-1 and TRBJ2-7; no clear D. Germline V gives CDR1 LGHDT, CDR2 YNNKEL (reference sequence). This CDR3 comprises 15 residues. V was pared by 0 bases and J by 6 bases, with 15 bases between. CDR3 loop: CASSQDVGISREQYF. In DNA, the CDR3 is TGTGCCAGCAGCCAAGATGTCGGAATTAGTCGCGAGCAGTACTTC.

The rearrangement uses TRBV7-9 and TRBJ1-4, with a weak D call TRBD1 (6 bases). Trimming shortened V by 5 bases and J by 3 bases, and 19 bases separated the two germline ends. CDR1 and CDR2 (germline): SEHNR, FQNEAQ (reference sequence). CDR3 size: 17 residues. Written as DNA, the CDR3 is TGTGCCAGCAGCACTCCTTCAGGTCGGGGGCCTAATGAAAAACTGTTTTTT. It encodes CASSTPSGRGPNEKLFF.